These 2 T cell receptor beta chains were sequenced from one sample in a study of blood T cell repertoires in COVID-19. The repertoire was sequenced with immunoSEQ multiplex PCR; TCRdb's copy has only in-frame clones and lacks some. This sample has roughly 150,000 clones, with about 88% found just once. Sequenced material: peripheral blood. The origin of the receptors is a woman aged 80 or over with COVID-19, enrolled during active disease.

The J gene is TRBJ2-7, the V gene TRBV7-9, with D tentatively TRBD1 (6 bases). CDR3 size: 12 residues. The germline CDR1 and CDR2 sequences are SEHNR and FQNEAQ (reference sequence). V dropped 5 bases and J dropped 3 bases, with 8 bases sitting between them. The CDR3 here is CASSLQGYEQYF. The CDR3 nucleotides are TGTGCCAGCAGCCTACAGGGCTACGAGCAGTACTTC.

This clone was counted a few times. The gene calls are TRBV19 and TRBJ1-1, with D tentatively TRBD1 (5 bases). The CDR3 loop spans 16 amino acids. The V end was cut by 4 bases, the J end by 1 base, with 16 bases between. Germline CDR1 reads LNHDA; CDR2 reads SQIVND (reference sequence). CDR3 protein: CASSKGLQMWNTEAFF. The CDR3 DNA is TGTGCCAGTAGTAAGGGGTTGCAGATGTGGAACACTGAAGCTTTCTTT.